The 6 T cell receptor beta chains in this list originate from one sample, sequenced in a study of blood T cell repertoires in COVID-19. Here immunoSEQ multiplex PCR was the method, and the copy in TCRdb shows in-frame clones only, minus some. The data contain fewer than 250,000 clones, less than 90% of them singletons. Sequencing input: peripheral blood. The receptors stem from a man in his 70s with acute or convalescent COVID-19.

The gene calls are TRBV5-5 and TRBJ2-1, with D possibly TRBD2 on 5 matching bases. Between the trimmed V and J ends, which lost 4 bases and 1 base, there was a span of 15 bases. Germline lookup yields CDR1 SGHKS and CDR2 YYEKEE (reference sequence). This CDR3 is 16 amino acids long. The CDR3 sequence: CASSQERDRSYNEQFF. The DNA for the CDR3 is TGTGCCAGCAGCCAAGAGAGGGATCGTTCCTACAATGAGCAGTTCTTC.

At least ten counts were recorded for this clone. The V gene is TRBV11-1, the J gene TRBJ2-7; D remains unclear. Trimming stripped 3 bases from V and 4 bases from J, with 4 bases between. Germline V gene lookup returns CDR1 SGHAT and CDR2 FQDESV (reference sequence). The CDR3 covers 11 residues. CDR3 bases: TGTGCCAGCAGCTTTGAGTACGAGCAGTACTTC. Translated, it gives CASSFEYEQYF.

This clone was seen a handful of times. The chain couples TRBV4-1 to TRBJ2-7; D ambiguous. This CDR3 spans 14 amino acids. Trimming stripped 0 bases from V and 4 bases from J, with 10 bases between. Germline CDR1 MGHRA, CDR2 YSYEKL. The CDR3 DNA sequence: TGCGCCAGCAGCCAAGATAGAGTCGATTACGAGCAGTACTTC. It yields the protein CASSQDRVDYEQYF.

CDR3 in amino acids: CASSLVEGYGYTF. The DNA for the CDR3 is TGTGCCAGCAGCTTAGTGGAGGGGTATGGCTACACCTTC. The gene calls are TRBV7-2 and TRBJ1-2, with a weak D call TRBD1 (5 bases). Per germline, CDR1 SGHTA and CDR2 FQGNSA. This CDR3 is 13 amino acids long. Between the trimmed V and J ends, which lost 1 base and 5 bases, there was a span of 8 bases. Full variable domain (remainder filled in from reference TRBV7-2 and TRBJ1-2): GAGVSQSPSNKVTEKGKDVELRCDPISGHTALYWYRQSLGQGLEFLIYFQGNSAPDKSGLPSDRFSAERTGGSVSTLTIQRTQQEDSAVYLCASSLVEGYGYTFGSGTRLTVV.

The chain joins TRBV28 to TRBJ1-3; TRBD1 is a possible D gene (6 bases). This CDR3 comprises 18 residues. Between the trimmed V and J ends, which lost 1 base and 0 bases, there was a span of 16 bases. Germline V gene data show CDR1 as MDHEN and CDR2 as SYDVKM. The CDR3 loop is CASSLSGFRDNSGNTIYF. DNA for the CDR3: TGTGCCAGCAGTTTATCTGGTTTTCGGGACAACTCTGGAAACACCATATATTTT.

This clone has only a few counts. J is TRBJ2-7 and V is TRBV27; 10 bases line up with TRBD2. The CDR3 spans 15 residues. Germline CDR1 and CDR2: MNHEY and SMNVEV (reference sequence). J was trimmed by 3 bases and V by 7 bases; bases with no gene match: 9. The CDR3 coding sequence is TGTGCCAGCACACAGCGGGAGGGCCTTCTCTACGAGCAGTACTTC. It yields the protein CASTQREGLLYEQYF.